Ten or more counts support the clone carrying this TCR beta chain. Antigen: not known. V was pared by 2 bases and J by 5 bases, with 12 bases between. CDR1 and CDR2 (germline): LGHDT, YNNKEL (reference sequence). CDR3 length: 14 residues. The data were taken from a study of blood T cells in healthy people across ages. Points from the study as a whole: Measured against age, TCR beta diversity per million T cells decreased in a roughly linear manner. Percentage of naive T cells showed a strong correlation with TCR beta diversity.

The use of a sample-barcoded 5' primer and a J-beta primer mix characterized a second PCR of roughly 6 to 11 cycles. TCRdb processed the 5' RACE reads anew with MiXCR; each CDR3 protein has one entry. This table has 600,000 or so distinct CDR3 sequences, less than 35% appearing once. This TCR derives from a woman aged 80 or over in good health. Sequenced sample: blood. The V call is TRBV3-1, the J call TRBJ2-5; no firm D call. CDR3 residues: CASSQMTFGETQYF. The CDR3 DNA reads TGTGCCAGCAGCCAAATGACATTCGGGGAGACCCAGTACTTC.